The rows below give T cell receptor beta chains drawn from one sample of a study of T-cell memory formation after mild COVID-19. TCRdb redid the calling of the 5' RACE reads with MiXCR, one entry per CDR3 protein. Of hundreds of thousands of distinct CDR3 sequences in the sample, 15% to 19% were seen once. Sequenced input: PBMCs or a T cell subset sorted from them (not recorded which). The receptors here all came from an adult woman who had mild COVID-19 (a few samples of this study predate the infection). Cell type and time point are not known. Both conserved end residues are trimmed from each CDR3.

J gene	V gene	CDR3 protein
TRBJ2-1	TRBV30	AWSVHRGKQF
TRBJ1-1	TRBV5-4	ASSEIMNTEAF
TRBJ2-1	TRBV7-3	ASSLQTGGSDEQF
TRBJ2-7	TRBV14	ASSPPGQGAYEQY
TRBJ1-2	TRBV2	ASSERDKYGYT
TRBJ1-5	TRBV18	ASSPPGQGSQPQH
TRBJ2-1	TRBV18	ASSPRAPTSGGNNEQF
TRBJ2-7	TRBV7-2	ASSLSPSGGNSYEQY
TRBJ1-1	TRBV20-1	SARAGPAGTEAF
TRBJ1-1	TRBV5-1	ASSLAVLTEAF
TRBJ2-3	TRBV7-3	ASSFKLGITDTQY
TRBJ1-2	TRBV9	ASSYRTGYGYT
TRBJ2-7	TRBV12-3/TRBV12-4	ASSLSQGAYEQY
TRBJ2-1	TRBV19	ASSIGPSSGYEQF
TRBJ2-5	TRBV18	ASSPRSGGQGRETQY
TRBJ1-5	TRBV18	ASSPQGWPQH
TRBJ2-2	TRBV5-1	ASSFGTAYTGELF
TRBJ2-7	TRBV12-3/TRBV12-4	ASSFGTGGVEQY
TRBJ2-5	TRBV2	ASGTDRDVQETQY
TRBJ2-1	TRBV7-3	ASSTTSYSYNEQF
TRBJ1-4	TRBV19	ASSANPGGTNEKLF
TRBJ1-6	TRBV29-1	SVRSGVDSPLH
TRBJ2-5	TRBV12-3/TRBV12-4	ASSLALTGGRETQY
TRBJ2-7	TRBV6-5	ASFSPPSLEQY
TRBJ1-2	TRBV20-1	SAPPPGTYGYT
TRBJ2-1	TRBV27	ASSPTSSAGLYNEQF
TRBJ1-6	TRBV18	ASSQITGTGSFNSPLH
TRBJ2-7	TRBV7-3	ASSSGGNSAYEQY
TRBJ2-5	TRBV7-9	ASSLQGPQETQY
TRBJ1-1	TRBV24-1	ATSGGGQGIPEAF
TRBJ1-2	TRBV15	ATSRGALRYGYT
TRBJ2-1	TRBV12-3/TRBV12-4	ASSLGASYNEQF
TRBJ1-5	TRBV2	ASRVRGGANQPQH
TRBJ2-6	TRBV20-1	SAPGGTSSGANVLT
TRBJ2-3	TRBV5-1	ASSLAGGSIGDTQY
TRBJ2-5	TRBV7-9	ASSLAEVPGATQY
TRBJ2-7	TRBV5-1	ASSLESGSHDQY